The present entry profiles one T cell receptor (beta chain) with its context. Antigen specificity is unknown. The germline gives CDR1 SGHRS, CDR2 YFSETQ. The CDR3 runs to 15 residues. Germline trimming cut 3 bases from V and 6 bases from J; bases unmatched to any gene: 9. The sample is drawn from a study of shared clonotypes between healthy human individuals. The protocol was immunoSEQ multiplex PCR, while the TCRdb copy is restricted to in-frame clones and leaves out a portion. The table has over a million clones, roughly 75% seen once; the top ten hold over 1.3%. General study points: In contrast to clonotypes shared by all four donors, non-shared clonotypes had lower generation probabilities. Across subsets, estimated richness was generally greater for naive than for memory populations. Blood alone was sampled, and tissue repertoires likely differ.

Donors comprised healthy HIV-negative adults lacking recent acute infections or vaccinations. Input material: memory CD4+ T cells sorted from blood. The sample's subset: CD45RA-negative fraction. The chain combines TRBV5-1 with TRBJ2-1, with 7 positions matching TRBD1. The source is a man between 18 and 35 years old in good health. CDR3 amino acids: CASSSIPGQSNEQFF. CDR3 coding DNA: TGCGCCAGCAGCTCCATCCCGGGACAGTCCAATGAGCAGTTCTTC.